This T cell receptor (beta chain) originates from a study of T cells in Graves' hyperthyroidism and ophthalmopathy. Trimming cost V 2 bases and J 4 bases, with 8 bases left between them. CDR1 and CDR2 (germline): MRHNA, SNTAGT. The CDR3 is 13 residues long. TCR beta CDR3 sequences were amplified from RNA transcripts. HTBI primers were used for first-round RT-PCR of the TCR CDR3. Using its own MiXCR run on the multiplex PCR reads, TCRdb lists one record per CDR3 protein. The sample lists hundreds of thousands of distinct CDR3 sequences; about 45% were seen once. The clonotype was recovered from an adult man with Graves' disease, either hyperthyroidism or ophthalmopathy (not recorded which). The chain joins TRBV6-4 to TRBJ1-2, with D unclear. Sequenced material: peripheral blood or thyroid tissue (not recorded which). The CDR3 bases are TGTGCCAGCAGTGACGAGGTCGGCTATGGCTACACCTTC. Translation: CASSDEVGYGYTF.